There are a few counts of the clone carrying this TCR beta chain. Its antigen remains unidentified. CDR1 and CDR2 from the germline V gene are WNHNN and SYGVQD (reference sequence). The CDR3 runs 13 residues. Trimming took off 7 bases at V and 4 bases at J, with 14 bases between the two ends. This record comes from a study of cytomegalovirus exposure and HLA in healthy donors. Regarding the study as a whole: In a later analysis, the majority of CMV-associated beta chains seemingly showed HLA restriction.

A multiplex PCR was run with 60 Vbeta primers and 13 Jbeta primers. Some clones are missing from TCRdb's copy, which holds only in-frame ones; the method was immunoSEQ multiplex PCR. The sample lists about 89,000 clones; more than 70% were seen once. Specimen: PBMCs. The chain combines TRBV10-1 with TRBJ2-7; TRBD1 is a possible D gene (7 bases). The receptor was derived from a man in his thirties or forties in good health and CMV-seronegative. The CDR3 sequence: CASTQGGRYEQYF. CDR3 DNA: TGCGCCAGCACCCAGGGGGGTCGATACGAGCAGTACTTC.